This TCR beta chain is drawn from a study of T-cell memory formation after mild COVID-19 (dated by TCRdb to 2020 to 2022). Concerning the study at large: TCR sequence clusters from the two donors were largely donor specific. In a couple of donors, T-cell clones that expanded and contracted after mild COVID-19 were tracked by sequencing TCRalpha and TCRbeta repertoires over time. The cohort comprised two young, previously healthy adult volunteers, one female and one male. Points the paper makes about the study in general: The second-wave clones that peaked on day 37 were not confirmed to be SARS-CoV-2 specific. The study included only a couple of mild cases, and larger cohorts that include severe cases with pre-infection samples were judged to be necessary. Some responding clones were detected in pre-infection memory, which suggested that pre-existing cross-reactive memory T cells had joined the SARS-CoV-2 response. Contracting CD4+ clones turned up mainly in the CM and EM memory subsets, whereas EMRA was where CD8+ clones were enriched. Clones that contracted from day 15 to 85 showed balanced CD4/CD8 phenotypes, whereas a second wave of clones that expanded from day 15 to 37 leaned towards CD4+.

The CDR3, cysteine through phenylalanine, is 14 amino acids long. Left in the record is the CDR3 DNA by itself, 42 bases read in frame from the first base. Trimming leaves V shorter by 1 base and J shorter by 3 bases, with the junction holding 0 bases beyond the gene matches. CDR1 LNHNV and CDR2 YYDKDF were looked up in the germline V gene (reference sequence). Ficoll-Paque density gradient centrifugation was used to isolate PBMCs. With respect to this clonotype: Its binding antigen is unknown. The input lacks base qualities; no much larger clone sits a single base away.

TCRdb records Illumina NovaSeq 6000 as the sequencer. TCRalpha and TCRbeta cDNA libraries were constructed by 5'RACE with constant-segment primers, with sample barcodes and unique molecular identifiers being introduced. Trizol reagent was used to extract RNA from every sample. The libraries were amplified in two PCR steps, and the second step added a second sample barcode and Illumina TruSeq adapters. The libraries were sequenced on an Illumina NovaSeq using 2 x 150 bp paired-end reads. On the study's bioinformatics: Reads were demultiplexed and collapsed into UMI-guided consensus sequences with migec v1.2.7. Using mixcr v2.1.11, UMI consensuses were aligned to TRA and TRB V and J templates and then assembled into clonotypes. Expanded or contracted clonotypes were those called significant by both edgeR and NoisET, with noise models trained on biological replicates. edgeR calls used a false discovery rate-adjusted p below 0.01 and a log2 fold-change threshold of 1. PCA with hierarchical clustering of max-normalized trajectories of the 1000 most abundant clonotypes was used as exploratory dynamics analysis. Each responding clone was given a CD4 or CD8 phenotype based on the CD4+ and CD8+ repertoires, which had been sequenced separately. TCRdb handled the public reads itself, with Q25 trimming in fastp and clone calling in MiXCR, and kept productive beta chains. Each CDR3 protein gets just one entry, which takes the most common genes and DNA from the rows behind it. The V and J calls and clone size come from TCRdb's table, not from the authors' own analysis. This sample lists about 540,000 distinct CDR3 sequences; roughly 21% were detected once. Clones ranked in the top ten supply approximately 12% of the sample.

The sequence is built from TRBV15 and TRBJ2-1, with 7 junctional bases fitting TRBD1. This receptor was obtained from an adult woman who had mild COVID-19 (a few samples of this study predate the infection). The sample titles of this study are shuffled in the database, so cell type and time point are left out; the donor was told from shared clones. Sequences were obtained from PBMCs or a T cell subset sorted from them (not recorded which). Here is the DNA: TGTGCCACCAGCAGAGGACAGGGCTACAATGAGCAGTTCTTC. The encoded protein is CATSRGQGYNEQFF.